This T cell receptor beta chain was retrieved from a study of T cell responses to AZD1222 COVID-19 vaccine (dated by TCRdb to about 2021). A note on the overall study: AZD1222 recipients given second doses at about 4 weeks or at about 12 weeks were pooled, since spike-specific TCR depth and breadth were not found to differ between the two schedules. Trial participants were enrolled by age into subgroups of 18-55, 56-69 and 70-plus years, and roughly 150, 30 and 60 TCR-sequenced participants, respectively, were included in these subgroups. A total of about 230 trial participants underwent TCR sequencing, of whom about 200 received two doses of AZD1222 and about 26 received two doses of the MenACWY control vaccine. Paper-wide results and their limitations: Reportedly, almost half of the unique spike-specific TCRs recognized epitopes lying outside the regions that are mutated in the B.1.351 and B.1.1.7 variants. CD4 TCRs associated with the vaccine covered the entire spike protein, and the dominant responses were in regions 160-218 and 743-854. No day 14 peak-response samples were available, so repertoires were characterized only after the peak T cell response. Conclusions about previously exposed vaccinees were limited because only six AZD1222 recipients were SARS-CoV-2 seropositive at baseline. In the small 56-69-year group, the increase in depth fell short of significance, most likely because of low power. Participants were mostly white British, with more females than males. The authors suggested clonal diversity may have been underestimated. After two AZD1222 doses, both the breadth and the depth of spike-specific TCRs were significantly higher than at day 0 and than in MenACWY recipients.

This clone occurred once. Its antigen remains unidentified. No per-base quality is available; no much larger clone lies one base away. Reading the label with the study, this specimen's time point is: baseline before first vaccination. Vaccinee samples came from UK trials COV001 and COV002, including a single-blind randomized controlled phase 2/3 trial of AZD1222 (ChAdOx1 nCoV-19) in healthy adults. For TCRbeta chain sequencing, PBMC samples from trial participants were taken at day 0 and at day 28 after the second dose. The CDR3 regions of human TCRbeta chains were analyzed by immunosequencing. Under the source paper's analysis protocol: TCRs in the repertoires were matched against a reference library of SARS-CoV-2-specific TCRs that had been generated with the MIRA antigen-specificity platform. Breadth was defined as the fraction of unique TCRs that were SARS-CoV-2-associated, and depth was defined as the fraction of total T cells that were SARS-CoV-2-associated. Each spike-specific TCR was assigned to its reactive spike region and to a CD4 or CD8 class using the MIRA data. Log10-transformed breadth and depth values were compared by one-way ANOVA with Sidak's multiple comparisons tests. The source is immuneACCESS, and TCRdb retained only in-frame sequences with V and J called. Part of the clones is not carried over; for the studies checked, unresolved V genes explain less than half of this, and the remainder is unexplained. V and J calls and clone size are copied from that table; D and trimming were computed from the DNA. The sample table shows around 110,000 clones, and approximately 86% are seen once. In total, the top ten clones hold just over 9.5% of the sample.

Trimming removed 3 bases from V and 2 bases from J, leaving 7 bases between the germline ends. From the cysteine up to the phenylalanine, the CDR3 has a length of 13 residues. Here the CDR3 DNA is all that survives: 39 bases in frame from base 1. The germline V gene yields MGHDK for CDR1 and SYGVNS for CDR2. The chain was built from TRBV25-1 and TRBJ1-2, with a weak D call of TRBD1 (6 bases match). Sample: peripheral blood, taken on day 0 of AZD1222 vaccination. The receptor's source is an adult in good health. The nucleotides are TGTGCCAGCAGTGAGACAGGAAACTATGGCTACACCTTC. It codes for CASSETGNYGYTF.